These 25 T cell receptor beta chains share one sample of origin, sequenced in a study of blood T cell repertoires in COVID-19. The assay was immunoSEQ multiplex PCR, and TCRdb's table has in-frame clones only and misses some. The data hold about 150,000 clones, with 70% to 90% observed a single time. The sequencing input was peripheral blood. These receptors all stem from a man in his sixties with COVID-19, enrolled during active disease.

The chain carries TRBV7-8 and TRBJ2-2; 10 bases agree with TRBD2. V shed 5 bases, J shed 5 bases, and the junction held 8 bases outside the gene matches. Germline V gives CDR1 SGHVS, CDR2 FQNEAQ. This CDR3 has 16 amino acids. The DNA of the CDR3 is TGTGCCAGCAGCGTAGTAGCGGGAGGCCGGACCGGGGAGCTGTTTTTT. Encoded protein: CASSVVAGGRTGELFF.

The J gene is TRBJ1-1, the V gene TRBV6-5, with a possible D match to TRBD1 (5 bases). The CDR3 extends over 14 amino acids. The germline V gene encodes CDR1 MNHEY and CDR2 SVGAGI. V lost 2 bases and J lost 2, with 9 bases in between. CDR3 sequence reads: CASSYRGGNTEAFF. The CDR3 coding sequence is TGTGCCAGCAGTTACCGGGGGGGTAACACTGAAGCTTTCTTT.

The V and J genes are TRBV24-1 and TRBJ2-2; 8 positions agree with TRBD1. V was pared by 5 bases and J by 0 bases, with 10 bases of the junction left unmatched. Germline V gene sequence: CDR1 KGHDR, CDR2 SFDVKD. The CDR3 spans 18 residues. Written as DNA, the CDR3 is TGTGCCACCAGTGGATCCGGGACAGGAGGATCGAACACCGGGGAGCTGTTTTTT. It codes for CATSGSGTGGSNTGELFF.

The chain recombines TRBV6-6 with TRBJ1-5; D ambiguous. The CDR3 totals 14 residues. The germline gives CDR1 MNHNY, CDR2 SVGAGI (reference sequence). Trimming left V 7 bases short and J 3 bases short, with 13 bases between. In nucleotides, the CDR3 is TGTGCCAGCAACAGAGAGGGTGACAATCAGCCCCAGCATTTT. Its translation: CASNREGDNQPQHF.

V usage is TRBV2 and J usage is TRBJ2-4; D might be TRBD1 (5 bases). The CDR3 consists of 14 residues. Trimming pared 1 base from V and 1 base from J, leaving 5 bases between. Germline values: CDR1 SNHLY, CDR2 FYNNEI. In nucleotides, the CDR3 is TGTGCCAGCAGTGAAGAGGGGGCCAAAAACATTCAGTACTTC. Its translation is CASSEEGAKNIQYF.

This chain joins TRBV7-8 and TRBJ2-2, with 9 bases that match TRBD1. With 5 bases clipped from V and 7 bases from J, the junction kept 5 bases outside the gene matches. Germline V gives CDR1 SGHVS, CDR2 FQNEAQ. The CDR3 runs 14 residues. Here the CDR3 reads CASSPTGGLGELFF. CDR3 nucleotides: TGTGCCAGCAGCCCTACAGGGGGCCTCGGGGAGCTGTTTTTT.

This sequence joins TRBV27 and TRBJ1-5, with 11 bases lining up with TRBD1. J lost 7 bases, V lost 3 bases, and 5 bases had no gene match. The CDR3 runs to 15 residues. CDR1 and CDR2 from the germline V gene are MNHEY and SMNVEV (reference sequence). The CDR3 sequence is CASSLWGQGGQPQHF. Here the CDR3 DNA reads TGTGCCAGCAGTTTGTGGGGACAGGGGGGACAGCCCCAGCATTTT.

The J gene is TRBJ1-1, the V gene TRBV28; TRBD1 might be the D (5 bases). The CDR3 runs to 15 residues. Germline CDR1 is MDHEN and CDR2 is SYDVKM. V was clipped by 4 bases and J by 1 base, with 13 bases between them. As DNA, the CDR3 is TGTGCCAGCAGTTATGGAGGGGCTCAGAACACTGAAGCTTTCTTT. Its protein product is CASSYGGAQNTEAFF.

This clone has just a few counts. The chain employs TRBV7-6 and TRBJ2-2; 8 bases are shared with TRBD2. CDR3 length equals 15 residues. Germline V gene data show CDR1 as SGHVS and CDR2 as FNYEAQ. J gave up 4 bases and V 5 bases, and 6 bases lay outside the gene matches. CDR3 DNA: TGTGCCAGCAGCCCGATTAGCGGGACCACCGGGGAGCTGTTTTTT. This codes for CASSPISGTTGELFF.

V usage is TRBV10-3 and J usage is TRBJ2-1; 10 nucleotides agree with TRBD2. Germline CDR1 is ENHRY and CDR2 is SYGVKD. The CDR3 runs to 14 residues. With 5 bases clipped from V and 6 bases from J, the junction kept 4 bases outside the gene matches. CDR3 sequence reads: CAISPTSGANEQFF. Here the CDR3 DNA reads TGTGCCATCAGTCCCACTAGCGGGGCCAATGAGCAGTTCTTC.

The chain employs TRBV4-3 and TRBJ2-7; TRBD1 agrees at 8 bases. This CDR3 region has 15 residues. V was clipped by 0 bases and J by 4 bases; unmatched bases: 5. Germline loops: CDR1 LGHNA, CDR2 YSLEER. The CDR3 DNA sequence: TGCGCCAGCAGCCAAGATTCAGGGGGCGTTTACGAGCAGTACTTC. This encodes CASSQDSGGVYEQYF.

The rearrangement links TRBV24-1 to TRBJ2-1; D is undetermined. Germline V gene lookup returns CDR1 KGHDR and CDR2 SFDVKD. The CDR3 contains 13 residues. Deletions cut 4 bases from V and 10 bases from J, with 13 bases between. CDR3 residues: CATSETSLGEQFF. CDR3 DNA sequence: TGTGCCACCAGTGAAACGAGCCTAGGCGAGCAGTTCTTC.

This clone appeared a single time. CDR3 protein: CASSPWDSNTGELFF. The CDR3 DNA follows: TGTGCCAGCAGCCCCTGGGACAGTAACACCGGGGAGCTGTTTTTT. The gene calls are TRBV7-2 and TRBJ2-2, with TRBD1 matching 7 bases. CDR1 SGHTA and CDR2 FQGNSA come from the germline V gene. Trimming at V came to 5 bases and at J to 2 bases, leaving 5 bases not matched to a gene. The CDR3 sequence is 15 residues long.

DNA for the CDR3: TGTGCCAGTAGTTTGGTTGGGGGCTCCAGCCCCGATCGGGCACCCCTCCACTTT. It specifies CASSLVGGSSPDRAPLHF. V is TRBV19 and J is TRBJ1-6; tentative D call: TRBD1 (6 bases). V was cut by 5 bases and J by 11 bases, with 28 bases left in between. The CDR3 runs to 18 residues. CDR1 is LNHDA and CDR2 is SQIVND in the germline V gene (reference sequence).

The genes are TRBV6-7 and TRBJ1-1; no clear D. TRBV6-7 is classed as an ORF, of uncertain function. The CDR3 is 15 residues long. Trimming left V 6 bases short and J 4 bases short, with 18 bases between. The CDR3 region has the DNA TGTGCCAGCAGCACTACTCGGGTATTCATCACTGAAGCTTTCTTT. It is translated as CASSTTRVFITEAFF.

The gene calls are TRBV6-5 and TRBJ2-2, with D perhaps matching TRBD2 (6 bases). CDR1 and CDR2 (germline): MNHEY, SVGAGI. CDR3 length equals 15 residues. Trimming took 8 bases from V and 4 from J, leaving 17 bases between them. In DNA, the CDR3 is TGTGCCAGCTCCCCGCGGCGGGACGCCACCGGGGAGCTGTTTTTT. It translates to CASSPRRDATGELFF.

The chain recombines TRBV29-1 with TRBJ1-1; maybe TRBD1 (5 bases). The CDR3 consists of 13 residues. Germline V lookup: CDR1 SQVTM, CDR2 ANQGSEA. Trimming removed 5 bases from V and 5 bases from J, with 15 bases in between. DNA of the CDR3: TGCAGCGTTAGCCCAGGGTCAGGGACTGAAGCTTTCTTT. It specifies CSVSPGSGTEAFF.

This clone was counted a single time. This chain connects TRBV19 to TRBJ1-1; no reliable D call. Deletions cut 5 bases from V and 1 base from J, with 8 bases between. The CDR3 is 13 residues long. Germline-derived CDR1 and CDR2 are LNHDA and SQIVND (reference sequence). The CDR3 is CASSSVSNTEAFF. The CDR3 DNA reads TGTGCCAGTAGTTCGGTCTCGAACACTGAAGCTTTCTTT. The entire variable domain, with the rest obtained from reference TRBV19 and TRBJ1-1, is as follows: DGGITQSPKYLFRKEGQNVTLSCEQNLNHDAMYWYRQDPGQGLRLIYYSQIVNDFQKGDIAEGYSVSREKKESFPLTVTSAQKNPTAFYLCASSSVSNTEAFFGQGTRLTVV.

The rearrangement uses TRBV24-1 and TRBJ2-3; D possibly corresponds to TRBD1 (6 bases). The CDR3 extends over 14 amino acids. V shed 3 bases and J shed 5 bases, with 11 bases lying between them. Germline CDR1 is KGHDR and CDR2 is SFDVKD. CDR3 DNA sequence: TGTGCCACCAGTGATACAGGGTTGTTAGATACGCAGTATTTT. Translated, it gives CATSDTGLLDTQYF.

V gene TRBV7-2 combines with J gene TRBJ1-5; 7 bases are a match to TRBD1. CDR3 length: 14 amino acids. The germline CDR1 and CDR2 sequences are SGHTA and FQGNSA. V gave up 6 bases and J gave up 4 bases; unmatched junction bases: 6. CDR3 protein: CASSWQGGNQPQHF. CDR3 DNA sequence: TGTGCCAGCAGTTGGCAGGGGGGAAATCAGCCCCAGCATTTT.

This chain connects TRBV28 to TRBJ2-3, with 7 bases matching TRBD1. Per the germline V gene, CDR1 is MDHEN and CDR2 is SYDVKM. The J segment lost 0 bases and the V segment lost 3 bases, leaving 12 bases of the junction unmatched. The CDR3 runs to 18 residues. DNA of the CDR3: TGTGCCAGCAGTTTCTCGGCTACAGGGGCCGGAAGCACAGATACGCAGTATTTT. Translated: CASSFSATGAGSTDTQYF.

The CDR3: CASSISGEGSEQYF. The CDR3 DNA reads TGTGCCAGCAGCATCTCGGGTGAAGGTTCCGAGCAGTACTTC. The rearrangement links TRBV14 to TRBJ2-7; D is ambiguous. Trimming shortened V by 5 bases and J by 6 bases, and 17 bases separated the two germline ends. The CDR3 spans 14 residues. Germline V gives CDR1 SGHDN, CDR2 FVKESK.

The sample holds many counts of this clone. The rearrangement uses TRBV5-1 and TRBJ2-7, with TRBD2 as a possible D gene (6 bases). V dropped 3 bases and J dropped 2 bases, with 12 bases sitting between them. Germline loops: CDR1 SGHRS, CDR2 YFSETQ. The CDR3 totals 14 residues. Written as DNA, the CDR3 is TGCGCCAGCAGCTCGTCCGGGGGTCCCTACGAGCAGTACTTC. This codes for CASSSSGGPYEQYF.

The CDR3 spells CASSEPGTGINEKLFF. The CDR3 DNA sequence: TGTGCCAGCAGTGAACCCGGGACAGGGATTAATGAAAAACTGTTTTTT. This chain connects TRBV25-1 to TRBJ1-4, with 9 bases identical to TRBD1. J was trimmed by 4 bases and V by 2 bases; bases with no gene match: 5. Per the germline V gene, CDR1 is MGHDK and CDR2 is SYGVNS. This CDR3 is 16 amino acids long. The full variable domain, in which reference TRBV25-1 and TRBJ1-4 provide the parts outside the CDR3, is EADIYQTPRYLVIGTGKKITLECSQTMGHDKMYWYQQDPGMELHLIHYSYGVNSTEKGDLSSESTVSRIRTEHFPLTLESARPSHTSQYLCASSEPGTGINEKLFFGSGTQLSVL.

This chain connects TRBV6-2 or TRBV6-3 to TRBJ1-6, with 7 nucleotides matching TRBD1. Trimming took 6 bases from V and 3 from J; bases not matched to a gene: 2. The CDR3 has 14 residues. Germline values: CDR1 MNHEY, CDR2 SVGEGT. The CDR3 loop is CASSRTGYNSPLHF. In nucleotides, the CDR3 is TGTGCCAGCAGCCGGACAGGCTATAATTCACCCCTCCACTTT.